The 28 T cell receptor beta chains listed next were all sequenced from one sample in a study of cytomegalovirus exposure and HLA in healthy donors. Use of 60 Vbeta and 13 Jbeta primers characterized the PCR. Repertoires were generated with immunoSEQ multiplex PCR, while TCRdb's copy carries only in-frame clones and drops some. The sample lists some 97,000 clones, 65% to 80% occurring once. Sequencing used PBMCs. All receptors derive from a woman in her forties or fifties in good health and CMV-seropositive.

This sequence joins TRBV27 and TRBJ2-7; TRBD2 agrees at 10 bases. V shed 2 bases, J shed 4 bases, and the junction held 8 bases outside the gene matches. In germline, CDR1 is MNHEY, CDR2 SMNVEV (reference sequence). There are 16 residues in the CDR3. CDR3 in DNA: TGTGCCAGCAGTTTAACTAGCGGGATGATAGCTTACGAGCAGTACTTC. Amino acid sequence: CASSLTSGMIAYEQYF.

There are a few counts of this clone. The chain recombines TRBV2 with TRBJ1-1, with no clear D. Germline V gene lookup returns CDR1 SNHLY and CDR2 FYNNEI. The germline V and J ends were trimmed by 6 bases and 0 bases, with 5 bases remaining between them. This CDR3 has 12 amino acids. CDR3 coding DNA: TGTGCCAGCAGAACAGTGAACACTGAAGCTTTCTTT. Translation gives CASRTVNTEAFF.

V usage is TRBV10-2 and J usage is TRBJ2-1, with unresolved D. CDR3 length: 16 amino acids. V was clipped by 0 bases and J by 2 bases, with 11 bases between them. Germline CDR1 is WSHSY and CDR2 is SAAADI. CDR3 residues: CASSESRWRTYNEQFF. In DNA, the CDR3 is TGCGCCAGCAGTGAGTCCCGGTGGAGAACCTACAATGAGCAGTTCTTC.

The chain has TRBV10-3 and TRBJ1-2; 10 nucleotides align to TRBD1. The germline CDR1 and CDR2 sequences are ENHRY and SYGVKD. V gave up 6 bases and J gave up 4 bases; unmatched junction bases: 5. The length of the CDR3 is 14 residues. The CDR3 region has the DNA TGTGCCATCAGGGGGACAGGGGATCGCTATGGCTACACCTTC. It yields the protein CAIRGTGDRYGYTF.

This chain links TRBV5-1 with TRBJ2-2, with TRBD1 matching over 8 bases. This CDR3 region has 15 residues. CDR1 is SGHRS, CDR2 YFSETQ, per germline. The V gene end was trimmed by 4 bases and the J gene end by 2 bases; junction bases not matched to a gene: 4. The CDR3 sequence is CASSQDRGNTGELFF. The CDR3 DNA reads as TGCGCCAGCAGCCAAGACAGGGGCAACACCGGGGAGCTGTTTTTT.

This clone was seen more than once but under ten times. This chain uses TRBV7-8 with TRBJ2-3; maybe TRBD2 (6 bases). CDR1 SGHVS and CDR2 FQNEAQ come from the germline V gene. The length of the CDR3 is 16 residues. Trimming removed 5 bases at V and 2 bases at J, with 17 bases between. CDR3 amino acids: CASSPFQGGSTDTQYF. The CDR3 coding sequence is TGTGCCAGCAGCCCCTTCCAGGGAGGTTCCACAGATACGCAGTATTTT.

In the case of this clone: The same CDR3 is also encoded by other DNA sequences in this sample. The chain couples TRBV14 to TRBJ2-6; 8 nucleotides agree with TRBD1. V trimming: 4 bases; J trimming: 4 bases; junction bases outside the gene matches: 6. The germline V gene encodes CDR1 SGHDN and CDR2 FVKESK. CDR3 length: 16 residues. The CDR3 region has the DNA TGTGCCAGCAGCCGGCAGGGGGCGCGGGGGGCCAACGTCCTGACTTTC. Residues: CASSRQGARGANVLTF.

The genes are TRBV5-5 and TRBJ1-2, with a weak D call TRBD1 (6 bases). The germline V gene has CDR1 SGHKS and CDR2 YYEKEE (reference sequence). This CDR3 spans 15 amino acids. V lost 4 bases and J lost 8, with 21 bases in between. This CDR3 is CASSQVPGDLWGYTF. In DNA, the CDR3 is TGTGCCAGCAGCCAAGTTCCAGGGGATCTATGGGGCTACACCTTC.

The rearrangement uses TRBV30 and TRBJ1-2; perhaps TRBD1 as D (6 bases). In germline, CDR1 is GTSNPN, CDR2 SVGIG (reference sequence). CDR3 length: 16 residues. The V end lost 4 bases, the J end lost 7 bases, and 25 bases lay between the germline ends. In DNA form, the CDR3 reads TGTGCCTGGAAGGACAGAGCAATCTCCTGGCTGGCTGGCTACACCTTC. Translation: CAWKDRAISWLAGYTF.

A single count supports this clone. The rearrangement joins TRBV2 to TRBJ2-6; 11 nucleotides agree with TRBD2. V was pared by 7 bases and J by 0 bases, with 5 bases of the junction left unmatched. CDR1 SNHLY and CDR2 FYNNEI come from the germline V gene. CDR3 length equals 17 residues. The CDR3 nucleotides are TGTGCCAGCATGGGACTAGCGGCGATCTCTGGGGCCAACGTCCTGACTTTC. This translates into CASMGLAAISGANVLTF.

This chain links TRBV5-5 with TRBJ2-7; 14 positions match TRBD2. The CDR3 is 19 amino acids. V lost 3 bases and J lost 3; bases outside the gene matches: 14. CDR1 and CDR2 (germline): SGHKS, YYEKEE (reference sequence). In DNA form, the CDR3 reads TGTGCCAGCAGCTCCGGGACTAGCGGGGGCAGCCGCCCCCTCTACGAGCAGTACTTC. Protein: CASSSGTSGGSRPLYEQYF.

CDR3 sequence (DNA): TGTGCCAGCAGTGAATCGGGTTATAGCAATCAGCCCCAGCATTTT. The encoded protein is CASSESGYSNQPQHF. The rearrangement links TRBV2 to TRBJ1-5; D is unresolved. The CDR3 has 15 residues. CDR1 is SNHLY, CDR2 FYNNEI, per germline. Trimming removed 2 bases at V and 0 bases at J, with 8 bases between.

The chain uses TRBV27 and TRBJ2-7; D perhaps matches TRBD2 (5 bases). This CDR3 contains 14 residues. Trimming took off 2 bases at V and 2 bases at J, with 10 bases between the two ends. Germline-derived CDR1 and CDR2 are MNHEY and SMNVEV (reference sequence). DNA for the CDR3: TGTGCCAGCAGTTTACGAGGGAACCCCTACGAGCAGTACTTC. Protein: CASSLRGNPYEQYF.

The chain links TRBV9 to TRBJ2-2; a weak D match, TRBD1 (6 bases). V was clipped by 3 bases and J by 0 bases, with 9 bases between them. CDR1 SGDLS and CDR2 YYNGEE come from the germline V gene. The CDR3 consists of 15 residues. The CDR3 DNA reads TGTGCCAGCAGCGGGGGACAATCGAACACCGGGGAGCTGTTTTTT. The encoded protein is CASSGGQSNTGELFF.

The chain combines TRBV28 with TRBJ2-1; TRBD2 is a possible D gene (5 bases). Germline lookup yields CDR1 MDHEN and CDR2 SYDVKM. V lost 2 bases, J lost 5 bases, and 28 bases lay in between. The CDR3 consists of 20 residues. CDR3 protein: CASSLPSVGINSNGDNEQFF. The DNA for the CDR3 is TGTGCCAGCAGTTTACCCTCTGTGGGCATAAATAGCAACGGGGACAATGAGCAGTTCTTC.

A few counts support this clone. The J gene is TRBJ2-7, the V gene TRBV5-1, with 9 bases matching TRBD1. The CDR3 sequence is 14 residues long. V lost 6 bases to trimming and J lost 2 bases; unmatched junction nucleotides: 6. From germline, CDR1 is SGHRS and CDR2 YFSETQ. The CDR3 loop reads CASKRDRDPYEQYF. For the CDR3, the DNA is TGCGCCAGCAAACGGGACAGGGACCCCTACGAGCAGTACTTC.

This rearrangement joins TRBV20-1 to TRBJ2-5; no definite D call. The CDR3 runs to 10 residues. From germline, CDR1 is DFQATT and CDR2 SNEGSKA (reference sequence). The germline V and J ends were trimmed by 6 bases and 4 bases, with 6 bases remaining between them. The CDR3 sequence is CSAYSETQYF. CDR3 DNA: TGCAGTGCCTATTCAGAGACCCAGTACTTC.

The chain recombines TRBV27 with TRBJ2-5; 8 bases are a match to TRBD1. The ends lost 1 base at V and 1 base at J; junction bases unmatched: 11. Germline CDR1 and CDR2: MNHEY and SMNVEV (reference sequence). The CDR3 spans 18 residues. CDR3 DNA sequence: TGTGCCAGCAGTTTATTTGGGACAGGATTCTCGGGCCAAGAGACCCAGTACTTC. It codes for CASSLFGTGFSGQETQYF.

CDR3 region: CASSFYAGQGRASYTF. The DNA for the CDR3 is TGCGCCAGCAGCTTCTATGCGGGACAGGGACGTGCGAGCTACACCTTC. This chain joins TRBV5-1 and TRBJ1-2; TRBD1 matches at 9 bases. The germline gives CDR1 SGHRS, CDR2 YFSETQ. CDR3 size: 16 residues. J lost 9 bases, V lost 2 bases, and 14 bases had no gene match.

This clone was observed a handful of times. The V gene is TRBV29-1, the J gene TRBJ2-2; 9 nucleotides align to TRBD1. J gave up 6 bases and V 7 bases, and 6 bases lay outside the gene matches. The germline V gene has CDR1 SQVTM and CDR2 ANQGSEA. The CDR3 extends over 13 amino acids. CDR3 DNA sequence: TGCAGCGCGGACAGGGGAGGAGCCGGGGAGCTGTTTTTT. Protein: CSADRGGAGELFF.

The rearrangement links TRBV19 to TRBJ2-2; D not resolved. CDR1 LNHDA and CDR2 SQIVND come from the germline V gene (reference sequence). The V end was cut by 4 bases, the J end by 0 bases, with 6 bases between. The CDR3 totals 14 residues. Here the CDR3 reads CASSNFANTGELFF. The CDR3 nucleotides are TGTGCCAGTAGTAATTTCGCGAACACCGGGGAGCTGTTTTTT.

The rearrangement links TRBV29-1 to TRBJ2-7, with D possibly matching TRBD1 (5 bases). Looked up from germline, CDR1 is SQVTM and CDR2 is ANQGSEA. The ends were cut back, 0 bases at V and 2 bases at J, with 8 bases in the middle. The CDR3 is 13 amino acids. CDR3 nucleotides: TGCAGCGTTGAAGAGAAAGGGGCCTACGAGCAGTACTTC. It translates to CSVEEKGAYEQYF.

V is TRBV5-1 and J is TRBJ1-1; D is ambiguous. The CDR3 length is 15 residues. Germline V CDR1 and CDR2: SGHRS, YFSETQ. With 0 bases removed from V and 2 bases from J, the gap between germline ends came to 11 bases. The CDR3 sequence is CASSLGARGNTEAFF. Here the CDR3 DNA reads TGCGCCAGCAGCTTGGGGGCGCGGGGAAACACTGAAGCTTTCTTT.

The chain couples TRBV7-9 to TRBJ2-7; 9 bases map to TRBD2. V lost 5 bases to trimming and J lost 3 bases; unmatched junction nucleotides: 5. The CDR3 loop spans 14 amino acids. From germline, CDR1 is SEHNR and CDR2 FQNEAQ (reference sequence). The CDR3 reads CASSHGLASYEQYF. CDR3 DNA: TGTGCCAGCAGCCACGGACTAGCGAGCTACGAGCAGTACTTC.

The count of this clone is one. This rearrangement joins TRBV9 to TRBJ2-5; 12 bases line up with TRBD1. This CDR3 is built from 18 residues. Germline CDR1 is SGDLS and CDR2 is YYNGEE. J gave up 4 bases and V 3 bases, and 13 bases lay outside the gene matches. In nucleotides, the CDR3 is TGTGCCAGCAGCGCTCCCGGGACAGGGGGCGCAGAGGGAGAGACCCAGTACTTC. Translating gives CASSAPGTGGAEGETQYF.

The V call is TRBV10-3, the J call TRBJ1-2, with 7 bases that match TRBD1. CDR1 and CDR2 from the germline V gene are ENHRY and SYGVKD. V gave up 2 bases and J gave up 5 bases; unmatched junction bases: 8. The CDR3 runs to 15 residues. The DNA for the CDR3 is TGTGCCATCAGTGAGCCGGGACAGAAGATTTATGGCTACACCTTC. Its translation: CAISEPGQKIYGYTF.

This clone was seen more than once but under ten times. This rearrangement joins TRBV10-3 to TRBJ1-2; TRBD1 agrees at 8 bases. The germline CDR1 and CDR2 sequences are ENHRY and SYGVKD. The CDR3 sequence is 14 residues long. Losses at the gene ends were 0 bases for V and 8 bases for J; bases not matched to a gene: 5. CDR3 loop: CAISESDRVEGYTF. The DNA of the CDR3 is TGTGCCATCAGTGAGTCGGACAGGGTAGAAGGCTACACCTTC.

The chain couples TRBV29-1 to TRBJ1-5; D is unclear. Trimming took off 4 bases at V and 8 bases at J, with 15 bases between the two ends. The germline V gene has CDR1 SQVTM and CDR2 ANQGSEA. This CDR3 region has 13 residues. CDR3 nucleotide sequence: TGCAGCGTTGGGGGAGGAGGGAGCGAGCCCCAGCATTTT. Translated, it gives CSVGGGGSEPQHF. The full variable domain, completed using reference TRBV29-1 and TRBJ1-5, is SAVISQKPSRDICQRGTSLTIQCQVDSQVTMMFWYRQQPGQSLTLIATANQGSEATYESGFVIDKFPISRPNLTFSTLTVSNMSPEDSSIYLCSVGGGGSEPQHFGDGTRLSIL.